This passage covers 26 T cell receptor beta chains from one sample sequenced in a study of CD8 T cells in ankylosing spondylitis. A single record per CDR3 protein comes from TCRdb applying MiXCR to the 5' RACE reads. The sample shows about 35,000 distinct CDR3 sequences, less than 4% of them seen only once. The sequenced sample consisted of blood, either unsorted or a sorted T cell fraction (not recorded which). The receptors were sampled from a male donor with ankylosing spondylitis or in good health (not recorded which).

This clonotype was counted ten times or more. The chain joins TRBV19 to TRBJ1-2; unclear D gene. V shed 9 bases and J shed 4 bases, with 12 bases lying between them. Germline values: CDR1 LNHDA, CDR2 SQIVND (reference sequence). The CDR3 spans 12 residues. The CDR3 here is CARPGLIYGYTF. The CDR3 bases are TGTGCCAGACCGGGCCTCATCTATGGCTACACCTTC.

A note on this clonotype: This clone may be a read error of a much larger clone one base away. The chain is built from TRBV9 and TRBJ2-3, with D unresolved. The length of the CDR3 is 14 residues. The V gene's germline CDR1 is SGDLS and CDR2 YYNGEE. CDR3 sequence reads: CASSVGGITDTHYF. The CDR3 bases are TGTGCCAGCAGCGTAGGTGGGATCACAGATACGCACTATTTT.

This clonotype was seen at least ten times. In DNA form, the CDR3 reads TGTGCCAGCAGCGTAGGAGGCGTAGGGCTAGGCTACACCTTC. This translates into CASSVGGVGLGYTF. V and J are TRBV9 and TRBJ1-2; D call uncertain. The CDR3 length is 14 residues. Germline CDR1 is SGDLS and CDR2 is YYNGEE. Deletions cut 0 bases from V and 8 bases from J, with 14 bases between.

This clonotype has ten or more counts. The chain uses TRBV9 and TRBJ2-1; 7 positions agree with TRBD2. This CDR3 has 15 residues. The V segment lost 1 base and the J segment 6 bases; nucleotides outside the gene matches: 7. Germline V gives CDR1 SGDLS, CDR2 YYNGEE. In DNA, the CDR3 is TGTGCCAGCAGCGTATTCGGGGAGGGAGGCAATGAGCAGTTCTTC. Translating it yields CASSVFGEGGNEQFF.

This clonotype came up many times. The gene calls are TRBV9 and TRBJ1-2; D possibly corresponds to TRBD1 (6 bases). There are 14 residues in the CDR3. CDR1 and CDR2 (germline): SGDLS, YYNGEE. Trimming shortened V by 7 bases and J by 3 bases, and 16 bases separated the two germline ends. The CDR3 reads CASSRDPGDYGYTF. In DNA, the CDR3 is TGTGCCAGCTCCCGAGACCCAGGGGACTATGGCTACACCTTC.

This clonotype came up many times. V is TRBV9 and J is TRBJ2-2; 8 positions agree with TRBD2. Germline CDR1 SGDLS, CDR2 YYNGEE. J lost 4 bases, V lost 1 base, and 6 bases had no gene match. CDR3 length equals 16 residues. Here the CDR3 reads CASSVSGGPVTGELFF. In DNA, the CDR3 is TGTGCCAGCAGCGTATCGGGGGGGCCGGTCACCGGGGAGCTGTTTTTT.

This clonotype was seen repeatedly, ten times or more. J is TRBJ2-5 and V is TRBV9; 10 bases map to TRBD2. The V and J ends lost 3 bases and 5 bases, in that order; junction bases with no gene match: 4. This CDR3 has 14 amino acids. Germline V gene lookup returns CDR1 SGDLS and CDR2 YYNGEE. This chain's CDR3 is CASSAGTSVETQYF. For the CDR3, the DNA is TGTGCCAGCAGCGCCGGGACTAGCGTGGAGACCCAGTACTTC.

This clonotype was observed many times. V and J are TRBV12-1 and TRBJ2-5. TRBV12-1 is designated a pseudogene. This CDR3 has 11 residues. The CDR3: CASSFGETQYF. DNA of the CDR3: TGTGCCAGCAGCTTTGGGGAGACCCAGTACTTC.

This clonotype has a count of ten or more. The rearrangement links TRBV9 to TRBJ2-3, with TRBD2 matching over 9 bases. Unmatched junction bases numbered 3, after V lost 2 bases and J lost 2 bases. The CDR3 has 15 amino acids. The germline CDR1 and CDR2 sequences are SGDLS and YYNGEE. For the CDR3, the DNA is TGTGCCAGCAGCGTCACTAGCGGGCCCACAGATACGCAGTATTTT. Residues: CASSVTSGPTDTQYF.

At least ten counts were recorded for this clonotype. V gene TRBV9 combines with J gene TRBJ1-1; D is uncertain. The ends were cut back, 2 bases at V and 8 bases at J, with 13 bases in the middle. This CDR3 comprises 13 residues. Germline-derived CDR1 and CDR2 are SGDLS and YYNGEE. The CDR3, as DNA: TGTGCCAGCAGCGTCCCCGAGGGTGGGGAAGCTTTCTTT. Protein: CASSVPEGGEAFF. Full variable domain (missing parts from reference TRBV9 and TRBJ1-1): DSGVTQTPKHLITATGQRVTLRCSPRSGDLSVYWYQQSLDQGLQFLIQYYNGEERAKGNILERFSAQQFPDLHSELNLSSLELGDSALYFCASSVPEGGEAFFGQGTRLTVV.

There are many counts of this clonotype. The V and J genes are TRBV9 and TRBJ2-1; 10 bases are a match to TRBD2. CDR3 size: 15 residues. Trimming removed 4 bases from V and 2 bases from J; junction bases left unmatched: 3. CDR1 and CDR2 (germline): SGDLS, YYNGEE. As DNA, the CDR3 is TGTGCCAGCAGCAACCTAGCGGGGGCCTACAATGAGCAGTTCTTC. Translated, it gives CASSNLAGAYNEQFF.

There are many counts of this clonotype. CDR3 sequence (DNA): TGTGCCAGCAGCGTAGAGGCAGGGGGCGACTATGGCTACACCTTC. Protein sequence: CASSVEAGGDYGYTF. The J gene is TRBJ1-2, the V gene TRBV9; 8 bases are a match to TRBD1. Trimming removed 0 bases from V and 3 bases from J; junction bases left unmatched: 4. Per the germline V gene, CDR1 is SGDLS and CDR2 is YYNGEE. The CDR3 covers 15 residues.

This clonotype was counted at least ten times. The rearrangement joins TRBV6-4 to TRBJ2-5; D possibly corresponds to TRBD1 (6 bases). The CDR3 is 18 residues long. Looked up from germline, CDR1 is MRHNA and CDR2 is SNTAGT. V was shortened by 2 bases and J by 3 bases, with 22 bases between the two germline ends. Here the CDR3 reads CASSDTRGRRTAKETQYF. In DNA form, the CDR3 reads TGTGCCAGCAGTGACACGAGAGGAAGGAGGACAGCCAAAGAGACCCAGTACTTC.

This clonotype has a count of ten or more. The CDR3 loop is CASSTLLAAWPNEQFF. The CDR3 nucleotides are TGTGCCAGCAGCACCTTACTAGCGGCGTGGCCCAATGAGCAGTTCTTC. The V and J genes are TRBV9 and TRBJ2-1; 8 nucleotides match TRBD2. Per germline, CDR1 SGDLS and CDR2 YYNGEE. This CDR3 is 16 amino acids long. V gave up 4 bases and J gave up 6 bases; unmatched junction bases: 12.

This clonotype occurred many times. A junction boundary mismatches the germline segment, possibly from a read error. The chain carries TRBV6-5 and TRBJ2-1, with TRBD2 identical over 9 bases. In germline, CDR1 is MNHEY, CDR2 SVGAGI. The CDR3 spans 12 residues. The CDR3 sequence: CASSPQAGGGLF. The CDR3 DNA is TGTGCCAGCAGTCCTCAAGCGGGGGGCGGTCTATTC.

This clonotype appeared many times. The chain employs TRBV9 and TRBJ1-3; maybe TRBD1 (5 bases). The germline gives CDR1 SGDLS, CDR2 YYNGEE. Trimming left V 4 bases short and J 2 bases short, with 13 bases between. The CDR3 has 15 amino acids. CDR3 amino acids: CASSPPQGPGNTIYF. The CDR3 nucleotides read TGTGCCAGCAGCCCACCCCAGGGCCCTGGAAACACCATATATTTT.

This clonotype was seen ten or more times. This chain uses TRBV9 with TRBJ1-1, with D possibly matching TRBD1 (6 bases). This CDR3 comprises 14 residues. Trimming pared 4 bases from V and 4 bases from J, leaving 14 bases between. Germline-derived CDR1 and CDR2 are SGDLS and YYNGEE. DNA for the CDR3: TGTGCCAGCAGCCTAGGCGGAGGGGGCACTGAAGCTTTCTTT. Its translation is CASSLGGGGTEAFF.

In its sample, this clonotype was seen many times. The chain uses TRBV9 and TRBJ1-1; no firm D call. V lost 0 bases and J 1 base, leaving 7 bases between the germline ends. Germline CDR1 SGDLS, CDR2 YYNGEE. The CDR3 contains 14 residues. The CDR3 bases are TGTGCCAGCAGCGTAGAGGTGGCGAACACTGAAGCTTTCTTT. Translated: CASSVEVANTEAFF. The entire variable domain, with the rest obtained from reference TRBV9 and TRBJ1-1, is as follows: DSGVTQTPKHLITATGQRVTLRCSPRSGDLSVYWYQQSLDQGLQFLIQYYNGEERAKGNILERFSAQQFPDLHSELNLSSLELGDSALYFCASSVEVANTEAFFGQGTRLTVV.

This clonotype has at least ten counts. The chain uses TRBV9 and TRBJ2-2; 7 nucleotides agree with TRBD2. From germline, CDR1 is SGDLS and CDR2 YYNGEE. The CDR3 length is 15 residues. J gave up 4 bases and V 4 bases, and 7 bases lay outside the gene matches. CDR3 DNA: TGTGCCAGCAGCCTCCTGAGGGAGGGCACCGGGGAGCTGTTTTTT. Protein product: CASSLLREGTGELFF.

This clonotype was seen repeatedly, ten times or more. V gene TRBV9 combines with J gene TRBJ2-5, with 9 positions matching TRBD1. CDR1 is SGDLS, CDR2 YYNGEE, per germline. The CDR3 spans 15 residues. J lost 4 bases, V lost 4 bases, and 8 bases had no gene match. The CDR3 is CASSLRTGATETQYF. The CDR3 DNA reads as TGTGCCAGCAGCCTTCGGACAGGGGCGACAGAGACCCAGTACTTC. Combining the CDR3 with reference TRBV9 and TRBJ2-5 gives the whole variable domain DSGVTQTPKHLITATGQRVTLRCSPRSGDLSVYWYQQSLDQGLQFLIQYYNGEERAKGNILERFSAQQFPDLHSELNLSSLELGDSALYFCASSLRTGATETQYFGPGTRLLVL.

The sample holds many counts of this clonotype. The chain joins TRBV9 to TRBJ2-1, with D possibly being TRBD2 (6 bases). This CDR3 contains 15 residues. V was pared by 0 bases and J by 6 bases, with 13 bases between. CDR1 and CDR2 (germline): SGDLS, YYNGEE. In DNA form, the CDR3 reads TGTGCCAGCAGCGTAGACGGAGGGACCTTCAATGAGCAGTTCTTC. Translating gives CASSVDGGTFNEQFF.

This clonotype was picked up many times. As DNA, the CDR3 is TGTGCCTGGAGTTTAGGGGACAGGCGGCAAGAGACCCAGTACTTC. Encoded protein: CAWSLGDRRQETQYF. This chain connects TRBV30 to TRBJ2-5; 8 bases match TRBD1. The CDR3 length is 15 residues. V shed 2 bases and J 2 bases; nucleotides not matched to a gene: 7. CDR1 and CDR2 (germline): GTSNPN, SVGIG (reference sequence).

This clonotype has at least ten counts. CDR3 nucleotide sequence: TGTGCCAGCAGCGTCAACGTTTTAGCCACAGATACGCAGTATTTT. Translating gives CASSVNVLATDTQYF. The chain recombines TRBV9 with TRBJ2-3, with D hard to call. The CDR3 runs 15 residues. CDR1 and CDR2 (germline): SGDLS, YYNGEE. V was shortened by 2 bases and J by 2 bases, with 12 bases between the two germline ends.

In its sample, this clonotype was seen many times. The gene calls are TRBV9 and TRBJ2-5; the match to TRBD1 covers 8 bases. With V trimmed by 5 bases and J by 3 bases, 6 bases remained unmatched. Germline V gives CDR1 SGDLS, CDR2 YYNGEE. The CDR3 totals 14 residues. CDR3 region: CASSDGQGKETQYF. CDR3 sequence (DNA): TGTGCCAGCAGTGACGGACAGGGAAAAGAGACCCAGTACTTC.

This clonotype has a count of ten or more. The chain is built from TRBV9 and TRBJ1-2; 7 nucleotides agree with TRBD1. The CDR3 is made up of 15 amino acids. The V segment lost 3 bases and the J segment 4 bases; nucleotides outside the gene matches: 9. Germline lookup yields CDR1 SGDLS and CDR2 YYNGEE. CDR3 nucleotide sequence: TGTGCCAGCAGCGGCGGACAGGCCCTTTCCTATGGCTACACCTTC. Translated: CASSGGQALSYGYTF.

This clonotype was found many times. The gene calls are TRBV9 and TRBJ1-2; TRBD1 might be the D (5 bases). The length of the CDR3 is 16 residues. Trimming stripped 0 bases from V and 2 bases from J, with 14 bases between. Germline V CDR1 and CDR2: SGDLS, YYNGEE. The CDR3 DNA is TGTGCCAGCAGCGTAGGGACACCGACCTCAAACTATGGCTACACCTTC. It is translated as CASSVGTPTSNYGYTF. Supplemented by reference TRBV9 and TRBJ1-2, the full variable domain reads DSGVTQTPKHLITATGQRVTLRCSPRSGDLSVYWYQQSLDQGLQFLIQYYNGEERAKGNILERFSAQQFPDLHSELNLSSLELGDSALYFCASSVGTPTSNYGYTFGSGTRLTVV.